The entry below gives a single TCR beta chain sequence along with its context. TCRdb keeps only in-frame clones here, not all; method: immunoSEQ multiplex PCR. In the table there are some 170,000 clones, roughly 85% of which are singletons. The CDR3 loop spans 15 amino acids. Trimming at V came to 4 bases and at J to 0 bases, leaving 5 bases not matched to a gene. Germline CDR1 is LNHDA and CDR2 is SQIVND (reference sequence). The data derive from a study of blood T cell repertoires in COVID-19. Across the whole study: Sources were T cells, B-cell-depleted T cells, or PBMCs; the material itself was cDNA or gDNA.

The TCR comes from a man aged 35 to 55 with acute or convalescent COVID-19. The genes are TRBV19 and TRBJ2-7, with 8 bases identical to TRBD2. The sample consisted of peripheral blood. The CDR3 DNA reads as TGTGCCAGTAGTACCTTAGCGGGGAGCTCCTACGAGCAGTACTTC. It yields the protein CASSTLAGSSYEQYF. The entire variable domain, with the rest obtained from reference TRBV19 and TRBJ2-7, is as follows: DGGITQSPKYLFRKEGQNVTLSCEQNLNHDAMYWYRQDPGQGLRLIYYSQIVNDFQKGDIAEGYSVSREKKESFPLTVTSAQKNPTAFYLCASSTLAGSSYEQYFGPGTRLTVT.